Listed here are 7 T cell receptor beta chains from one sample, sequenced in a study of cytomegalovirus exposure and HLA in healthy donors. The PCR contained 60 Vbeta and 13 Jbeta primers. Clones were read by immunoSEQ multiplex PCR, and TCRdb kept only the in-frame ones, dropping some. This sample has some 86,000 clones; roughly 80% occur once, and the top ten carry 14% to 15%. Sequenced material: PBMCs. The origin of the receptors is a woman aged 40 to 50 in good health and CMV-seropositive.

The sample holds a few counts of this clone. The chain recombines TRBV27 with TRBJ2-7, with 12 bases identical to TRBD2. The germline CDR1 and CDR2 sequences are MNHEY and SMNVEV (reference sequence). The CDR3 totals 17 residues. With V trimmed by 3 bases and J by 5 bases, 11 bases remained unmatched. The CDR3 nucleotides read TGTGCCAGCAGTTTCCGGGGGGTCCTAGCGGGAGGGAACGAGCAGTACTTC. It specifies CASSFRGVLAGGNEQYF.

The rearrangement joins TRBV6-5 to TRBJ1-4, with 8 positions matching TRBD1. CDR3 length: 14 amino acids. J lost 8 bases, V lost 2 bases, and 4 bases had no gene match. Per germline, CDR1 MNHEY and CDR2 SVGAGI. The CDR3 loop is CASSYLTGEEKLFF. The DNA of the CDR3 is TGTGCCAGCAGTTACCTGACAGGGGAGGAAAAACTGTTTTTT.

Only one count was recorded for this clone. This chain uses TRBV6-1 with TRBJ1-1, with D possibly matching TRBD1 (6 bases). Germline loops: CDR1 MNHNS, CDR2 SASEGT. CDR3 length: 13 amino acids. Trimming left V 7 bases short and J 4 bases short, with 13 bases between. The CDR3 is CASKEQGRTEAFF. CDR3 coding DNA: TGTGCCAGCAAAGAACAGGGTCGCACTGAAGCTTTCTTT.

This rearrangement joins TRBV30 to TRBJ1-4; the D gene is possibly TRBD1 (5 bases). This CDR3 spans 14 amino acids. The germline V gene encodes CDR1 GTSNPN and CDR2 SVGIG (reference sequence). V dropped 4 bases and J dropped 11 bases, with 20 bases sitting between them. The CDR3 sequence: CAWTNIRSGGKLFF. Here the CDR3 DNA reads TGTGCCTGGACGAACATCAGATCGGGGGGTAAACTGTTTTTT.

This clone was detected once. V usage is TRBV10-3 and J usage is TRBJ2-5; TRBD2 agrees at 7 bases. With V trimmed by 8 bases and J by 0 bases, 3 bases remained unmatched. This CDR3 spans 13 amino acids. Per germline, CDR1 ENHRY and CDR2 SYGVKD. The CDR3 region is CAIGRGNQETQYF. In DNA form, the CDR3 reads TGTGCCATCGGGCGGGGGAACCAAGAGACCCAGTACTTC.

The V call is TRBV9, the J call TRBJ1-5; D unclear. This CDR3 comprises 15 residues. V was shortened by 0 bases and J by 1 base, with 8 bases between the two germline ends. The germline V gene has CDR1 SGDLS and CDR2 YYNGEE. The CDR3 region has the DNA TGTGCCAGCAGCGTAGGCTCCCTAAGCAATCAGCCCCAGCATTTT. Translation gives CASSVGSLSNQPQHF.

This clone has a handful of counts. The V gene is TRBV7-9, the J gene TRBJ1-4, with a possible D match to TRBD1 (5 bases). In germline, CDR1 is SEHNR, CDR2 FQNEAQ (reference sequence). The V end lost 5 bases, the J end lost 5 bases, and 15 bases lay between the germline ends. CDR3 length: 15 residues. The CDR3 loop is CASSPQGLGNEKLFF. CDR3 coding DNA: TGTGCCAGCAGCCCTCAGGGTCTCGGGAATGAAAAACTGTTTTTT.